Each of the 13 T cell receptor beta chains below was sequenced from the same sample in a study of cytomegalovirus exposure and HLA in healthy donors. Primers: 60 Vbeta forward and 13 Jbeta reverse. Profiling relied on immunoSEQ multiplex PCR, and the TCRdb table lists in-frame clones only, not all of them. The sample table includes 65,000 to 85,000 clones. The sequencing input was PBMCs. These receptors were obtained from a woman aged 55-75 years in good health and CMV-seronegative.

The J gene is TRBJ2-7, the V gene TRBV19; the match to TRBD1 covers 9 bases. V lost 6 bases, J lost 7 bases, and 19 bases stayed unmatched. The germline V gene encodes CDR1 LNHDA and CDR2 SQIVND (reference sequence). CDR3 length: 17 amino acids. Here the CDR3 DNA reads TGTGCCAGTAGGGACAGGGGCGGCGGTAGCGGTTCGCGAGAGCAGTACTTC. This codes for CASRDRGGGSGSREQYF.

CDR3 sequence reads: CASSLGADNSYEQYF. The CDR3 region has the DNA TGTGCCAGCAGCTTGGGCGCAGACAACTCCTACGAGCAGTACTTC. This chain uses TRBV5-6 with TRBJ2-7; D gene uncertain. The CDR3 consists of 15 residues. The germline V gene has CDR1 SGHDT and CDR2 YYEEEE. Trimming pared 0 bases from V and 0 bases from J, leaving 10 bases between. The full variable domain, its missing parts supplied by reference TRBV5-6 and TRBJ2-7, is DAGVTQSPTHLIKTRGQQVTLRCSPKSGHDTVSWYQQALGQGPQFIFQYYEEEERQRGNFPDRFSGHQFPNYSSELNVNALLLGDSALYLCASSLGADNSYEQYFGPGTRLTVT.

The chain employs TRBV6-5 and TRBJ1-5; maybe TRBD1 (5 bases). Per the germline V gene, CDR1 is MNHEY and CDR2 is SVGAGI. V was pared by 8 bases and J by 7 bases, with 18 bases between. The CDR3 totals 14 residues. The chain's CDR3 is CASQSTGVNQPQHF. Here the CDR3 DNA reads TGTGCCAGCCAGTCTACGGGGGTTAACCAGCCCCAGCATTTT.

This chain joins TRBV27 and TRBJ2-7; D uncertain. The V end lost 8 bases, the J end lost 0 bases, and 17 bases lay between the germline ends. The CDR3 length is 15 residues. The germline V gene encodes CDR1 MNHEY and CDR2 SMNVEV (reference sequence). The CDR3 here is CASSDVRRSSYEQYF. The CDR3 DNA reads TGTGCCAGCTCTGACGTGAGGCGAAGCTCCTACGAGCAGTACTTC.

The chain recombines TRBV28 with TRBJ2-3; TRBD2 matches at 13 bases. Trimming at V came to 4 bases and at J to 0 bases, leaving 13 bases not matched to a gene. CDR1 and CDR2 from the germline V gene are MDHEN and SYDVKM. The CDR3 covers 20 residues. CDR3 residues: CASSSMGEEGLAGSTDTQYF. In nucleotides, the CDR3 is TGTGCCAGCAGTTCTATGGGGGAGGAGGGACTAGCGGGGAGCACAGATACGCAGTATTTT.

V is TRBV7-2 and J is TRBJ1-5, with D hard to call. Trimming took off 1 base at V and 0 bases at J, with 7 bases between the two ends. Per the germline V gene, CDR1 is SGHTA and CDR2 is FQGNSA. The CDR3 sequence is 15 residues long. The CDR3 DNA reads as TGTGCCAGCAGCTTAGAACGGTATAGCAATCAGCCCCAGCATTTT. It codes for CASSLERYSNQPQHF.

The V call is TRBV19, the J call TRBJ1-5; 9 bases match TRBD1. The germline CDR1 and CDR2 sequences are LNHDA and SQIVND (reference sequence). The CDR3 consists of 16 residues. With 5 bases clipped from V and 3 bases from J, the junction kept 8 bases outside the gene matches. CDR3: CASSSTGQGNNQPQHF. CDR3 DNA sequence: TGTGCCAGTAGTTCCACGGGACAGGGCAACAATCAGCCCCAGCATTTT.

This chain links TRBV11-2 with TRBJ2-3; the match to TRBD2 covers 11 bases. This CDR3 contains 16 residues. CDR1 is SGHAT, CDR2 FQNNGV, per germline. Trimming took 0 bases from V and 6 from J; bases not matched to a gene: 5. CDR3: CASSLDLAGGSDTQYF. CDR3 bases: TGTGCCAGCAGCTTAGATCTAGCGGGAGGTTCGGATACGCAGTATTTT.

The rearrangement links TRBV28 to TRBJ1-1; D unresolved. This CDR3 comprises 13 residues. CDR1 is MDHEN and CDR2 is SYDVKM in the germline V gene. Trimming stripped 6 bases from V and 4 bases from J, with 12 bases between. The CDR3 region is CASSPVLITEAFF. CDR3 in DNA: TGTGCCAGCAGCCCAGTTCTGATCACTGAAGCTTTCTTT. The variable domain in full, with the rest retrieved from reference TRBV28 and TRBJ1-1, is DVKVTQSSRYLVKRTGEKVFLECVQDMDHENMFWYRQDPGLGLRLIYFSYDVKMKEKGDIPEGYSVSREKKERFSLILESASTNQTSMYLCASSPVLITEAFFGQGTRLTVV.

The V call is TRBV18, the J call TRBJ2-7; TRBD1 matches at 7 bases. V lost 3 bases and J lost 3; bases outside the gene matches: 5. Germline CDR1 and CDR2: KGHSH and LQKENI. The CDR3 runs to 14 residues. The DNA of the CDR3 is TGTGCCAGCTCACCGTCAGGGGACAGCTACGAGCAGTACTTC. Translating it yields CASSPSGDSYEQYF.

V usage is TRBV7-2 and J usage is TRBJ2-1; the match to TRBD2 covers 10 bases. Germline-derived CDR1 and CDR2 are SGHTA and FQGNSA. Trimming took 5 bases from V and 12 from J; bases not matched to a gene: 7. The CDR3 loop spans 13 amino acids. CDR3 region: CASSPEREGGQFF. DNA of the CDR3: TGTGCCAGCAGCCCCGAGCGGGAGGGGGGGCAGTTCTTC.

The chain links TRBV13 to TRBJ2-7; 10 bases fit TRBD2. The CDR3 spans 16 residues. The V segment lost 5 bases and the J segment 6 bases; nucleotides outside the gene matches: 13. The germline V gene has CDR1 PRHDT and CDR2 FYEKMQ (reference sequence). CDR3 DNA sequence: TGTGCCAGCAGCCGACGGGGGATAGCGGGAGGTGGCGAGCAGTACTTC. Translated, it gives CASSRRGIAGGGEQYF.

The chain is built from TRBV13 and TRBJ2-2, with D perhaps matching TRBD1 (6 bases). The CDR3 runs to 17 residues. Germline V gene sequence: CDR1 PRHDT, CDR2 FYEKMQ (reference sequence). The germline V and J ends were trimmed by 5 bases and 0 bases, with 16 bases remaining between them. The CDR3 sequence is CASSHYLDSANTGELFF. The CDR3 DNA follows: TGTGCCAGCAGCCACTATCTGGACAGCGCGAACACCGGGGAGCTGTTTTTT.